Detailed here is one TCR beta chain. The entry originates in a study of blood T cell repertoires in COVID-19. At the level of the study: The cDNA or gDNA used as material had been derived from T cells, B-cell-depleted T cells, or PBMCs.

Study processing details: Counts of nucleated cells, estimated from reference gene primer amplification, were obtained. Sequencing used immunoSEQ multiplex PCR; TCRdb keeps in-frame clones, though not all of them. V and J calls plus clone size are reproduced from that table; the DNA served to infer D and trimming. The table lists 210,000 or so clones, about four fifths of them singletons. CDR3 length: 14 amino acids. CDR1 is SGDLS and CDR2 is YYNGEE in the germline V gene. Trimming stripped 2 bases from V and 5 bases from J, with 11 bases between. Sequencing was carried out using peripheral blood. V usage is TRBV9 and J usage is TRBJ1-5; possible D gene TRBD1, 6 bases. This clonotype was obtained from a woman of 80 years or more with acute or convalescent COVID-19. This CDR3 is CASSVLGGDQPQHF. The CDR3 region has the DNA TGTGCCAGCAGCGTTCTAGGGGGGGATCAGCCCCAGCATTTT.